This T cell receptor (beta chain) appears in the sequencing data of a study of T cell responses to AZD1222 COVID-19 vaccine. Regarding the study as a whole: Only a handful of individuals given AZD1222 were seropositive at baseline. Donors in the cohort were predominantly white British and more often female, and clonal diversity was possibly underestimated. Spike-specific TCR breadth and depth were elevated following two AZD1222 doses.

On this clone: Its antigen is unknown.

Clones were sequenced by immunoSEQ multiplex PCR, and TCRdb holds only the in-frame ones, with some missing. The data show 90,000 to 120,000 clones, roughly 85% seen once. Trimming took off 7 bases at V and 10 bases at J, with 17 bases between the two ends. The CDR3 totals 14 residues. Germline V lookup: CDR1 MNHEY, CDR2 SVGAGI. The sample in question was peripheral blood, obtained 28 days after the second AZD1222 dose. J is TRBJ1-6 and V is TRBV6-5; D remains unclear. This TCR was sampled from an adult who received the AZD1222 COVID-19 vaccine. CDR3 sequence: CASTGDIRLSPLHF. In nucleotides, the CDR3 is TGTGCCAGCACGGGAGACATACGTTTGTCACCCCTCCACTTT.